This is a list of T cell receptor beta chains from one sample in a study of OX40 agonist ivuxolimab in advanced cancers. The data were produced by immunoSEQ multiplex PCR, yet TCRdb's version contains in-frame clones alone and is incomplete. The sample contains more than 65,000 clones, roughly 92% of which appear only once. Sequencing was performed on CD4+ or CD8+ T cells sorted from blood, taken in a trial of the OX40 agonist ivuxolimab. The receptors were sampled from an adult with an advanced solid tumor such as melanoma, head and neck, liver or kidney cancer. CDR3s include the opening cysteine and the closing phenylalanine or tryptophan. Fields, in order: D gene, clone size, V gene, J gene, CDR3 DNA, CDR3 protein. A D gene is named only where the DNA matches it firmly. Not all rows give a size; the values are once, few, many and, for expanded clones, a class.

d_gene: TRBD2; abundance: NA; v_gene: TRBV7-8; j_gene: TRBJ2-3; CDR3nt: TGTGCCAGCAGCTTAGCGCTACGCGGGGGATTAGATACGCAGTATTTT; CDR3aa: CASSLALRGGLDTQYF
d_gene: NA; abundance: NA; v_gene: TRBV27; j_gene: TRBJ1-5; CDR3nt: TGTGCCAGCAGCCGATGGGGGGAAAACAATCAGCCCCAGCATTTT; CDR3aa: CASSRWGENNQPQHF
d_gene: TRBD1; abundance: NA; v_gene: TRBV11-1; j_gene: TRBJ2-4; CDR3nt: TGTGCCAGCAGCTTACATCGGGACAGTCTAGCCAAAAACATTCAGTACTTC; CDR3aa: CASSLHRDSLAKNIQYF
d_gene: TRBD1; abundance: NA; v_gene: TRBV7-9; j_gene: TRBJ2-7; CDR3nt: TGTGCCAGCAGCTTAGATTGGGACAGCTACGAGCAGTACTTC; CDR3aa: CASSLDWDSYEQYF
d_gene: NA; abundance: NA; v_gene: TRBV10-2; j_gene: TRBJ1-5; CDR3nt: TGCGCCAGCAGTGAGTCGAGCGGGAGCAATCAGCCCCAGCATTTT; CDR3aa: CASSESSGSNQPQHF
d_gene: NA; abundance: NA; v_gene: TRBV5-1; j_gene: TRBJ2-1; CDR3nt: TGCGCCAGCAGCTCCATAGCACTTAGCTCCTACAATGAGCAGTTCTTC; CDR3aa: CASSSIALSSYNEQFF
d_gene: TRBD1; abundance: once; v_gene: TRBV15; j_gene: TRBJ2-7; CDR3nt: TGTGCCACCAGCAGGCGGGGACAGGGAGAGAGCGAGCAGTACTTC; CDR3aa: CATSRRGQGESEQYF
d_gene: TRBD2; abundance: once; v_gene: TRBV6-5; j_gene: TRBJ2-2; CDR3nt: TGTGCCAGCAGTTTTAGGACTAGTCGGAGAACCGGGGAGCTGTTTTTT; CDR3aa: CASSFRTSRRTGELFF
d_gene: TRBD2; abundance: NA; v_gene: TRBV6-6; j_gene: TRBJ2-2; CDR3nt: TGTGCCAGCCAGCGGGAGAGGTGGACCGGGGAGCTGTTTTTT; CDR3aa: CASQRERWTGELFF
d_gene: TRBD1; abundance: NA; v_gene: TRBV28; j_gene: TRBJ2-7; CDR3nt: TGTGCCAGCAGCCTTGACAGGGGGTCCCCCTCCTACGAGCAGTACTTC; CDR3aa: CASSLDRGSPSYEQYF
d_gene: NA; abundance: NA; v_gene: TRBV14; j_gene: TRBJ2-5; CDR3nt: TGTGCCAGCAGCCAAGCTAGCTTCGAGACCCAGTACTTC; CDR3aa: CASSQASFETQYF
d_gene: NA; abundance: NA; v_gene: TRBV19; j_gene: TRBJ2-3; CDR3nt: TGTGCCAGTAGTGTTTCTGCGGGATTGGGGCAGTATTTT; CDR3aa: CASSVSAGLGQYF
d_gene: NA; abundance: NA; v_gene: TRBV10-3; j_gene: TRBJ2-1; CDR3nt: TGTGCCATCAGTGATAGTAGTAATGAGCAGTTCTTC; CDR3aa: CAISDSSNEQFF
d_gene: TRBD1; abundance: NA; v_gene: TRBV11-2; j_gene: TRBJ1-2; CDR3nt: TGTGCCAGCAGGCGACAGGGCTATGGCTACACCTTC; CDR3aa: CASRRQGYGYTF
d_gene: NA; abundance: once; v_gene: TRBV10-3; j_gene: TRBJ2-1; CDR3nt: TGTGCCATCAGTTTCCGGGACATGTACAATGAGCAGTTCTTC; CDR3aa: CAISFRDMYNEQFF
d_gene: NA; abundance: NA; v_gene: TRBV11-2; j_gene: TRBJ2-7; CDR3nt: TGTGCCAGCAGCTTAGACCCGGGGCTTAATCTTCACGAGCAGTACTTC; CDR3aa: CASSLDPGLNLHEQYF
d_gene: NA; abundance: NA; v_gene: TRBV5-1; j_gene: TRBJ2-2; CDR3nt: TGCGCCAGCAGCTTGCCGGAGATAGGCTCCGGGGAGCTGTTTTTT; CDR3aa: CASSLPEIGSGELFF
d_gene: NA; abundance: NA; v_gene: TRBV4-1; j_gene: TRBJ2-1; CDR3nt: TGCGCCAGCAGCCGACCCCCACCGAGCTCCTACAATGAGCAGTTCTTC; CDR3aa: CASSRPPPSSYNEQFF
d_gene: TRBD2; abundance: NA; v_gene: TRBV28; j_gene: TRBJ2-1; CDR3nt: TGTGCCAGCAGCCCCCCCCCTAGCGGTCTATGGAATGAGCAGTTCTTC; CDR3aa: CASSPPPSGLWNEQFF
d_gene: TRBD1; abundance: once; v_gene: TRBV11-2; j_gene: TRBJ2-3; CDR3nt: TGTGCCAGCAAACGGGGACAGGGGGCTGCAGATACGCAGTATTTT; CDR3aa: CASKRGQGAADTQYF
d_gene: NA; abundance: NA; v_gene: TRBV20-1; j_gene: TRBJ2-5; CDR3nt: TGCAGTGCTGGAAGTAAAGAGACCCAGTACTTC; CDR3aa: CSAGSKETQYF
d_gene: TRBD1; abundance: NA; v_gene: TRBV18; j_gene: TRBJ2-2; CDR3nt: TGTGCCAGCTCACTCGACAGGGCCGGCGTTTCGAACACCGGGGAGCTGTTTTTT; CDR3aa: CASSLDRAGVSNTGELFF
d_gene: NA; abundance: NA; v_gene: TRBV27; j_gene: TRBJ2-2; CDR3nt: TGTGCCAGCAGTTTAAGTGTTACCGGGGAGCTGTTTTTT; CDR3aa: CASSLSVTGELFF
d_gene: TRBD2; abundance: NA; v_gene: TRBV19; j_gene: TRBJ2-3; CDR3nt: TGTGCCAGTAGTAAGCCTCTAGCGGGAGTCACAGATACGCAGTATTTT; CDR3aa: CASSKPLAGVTDTQYF
d_gene: NA; abundance: once; v_gene: TRBV29-1; j_gene: TRBJ2-1; CDR3nt: TGCAGCCCAATACTACAGCGTTTCCTTACCTACAATGAGCAGTTCTTC; CDR3aa: CSPILQRFLTYNEQFF
d_gene: TRBD2; abundance: NA; v_gene: TRBV28; j_gene: TRBJ2-5; CDR3nt: TGTGCCAGCAGTCCGACTAGCGGCGGGACCCAGTACTTC; CDR3aa: CASSPTSGGTQYF
d_gene: NA; abundance: once; v_gene: TRBV28; j_gene: TRBJ1-2; CDR3nt: TGTGCCAGCAGTTTAGGGGGGGTTATGGGTAACTATGGCTACACCTTC; CDR3aa: CASSLGGVMGNYGYTF
d_gene: NA; abundance: NA; v_gene: TRBV5-1; j_gene: TRBJ1-1; CDR3nt: TGCGCCAGCAGCTTGGAGGTAAACATGAACACTGAAGCTTTCTTT; CDR3aa: CASSLEVNMNTEAFF
d_gene: NA; abundance: NA; v_gene: TRBV7-9; j_gene: TRBJ1-1; CDR3nt: TGTGCCAGCAGCCCCGACGAGCGACGCCTGAACACTGAAGCTTTCTTT; CDR3aa: CASSPDERRLNTEAFF
d_gene: NA; abundance: NA; v_gene: TRBV6-6; j_gene: TRBJ1-5; CDR3nt: TGTGCCAGCAGTTACTCGGGTCCAGGAGCTCAGCCCCAGCATTTT; CDR3aa: CASSYSGPGAQPQHF
d_gene: TRBD1; abundance: once; v_gene: TRBV6-5; j_gene: TRBJ1-5; CDR3nt: TGTGCCAGCAGTTTGGGGACAGGGATTCAGCCCCAGCATTTT; CDR3aa: CASSLGTGIQPQHF
d_gene: TRBD1; abundance: NA; v_gene: TRBV2; j_gene: TRBJ2-7; CDR3nt: TGTGCCAGCAGTGAGGGTGGACAGGGGACCTACGAGCAGTACTTC; CDR3aa: CASSEGGQGTYEQYF
d_gene: TRBD1; abundance: NA; v_gene: TRBV4-1; j_gene: TRBJ2-5; CDR3nt: TGCGCCAGCAGCCAGTGGACAGGGTTCGAGACCCAGTACTTC; CDR3aa: CASSQWTGFETQYF
d_gene: NA; abundance: NA; v_gene: TRBV11-2; j_gene: TRBJ1-1; CDR3nt: TGTGCCAGCAGCCAAGTGGAGGGGACGAGGGCTTTCTTT; CDR3aa: CASSQVEGTRAFF
d_gene: NA; abundance: NA; v_gene: TRBV28; j_gene: TRBJ2-1; CDR3nt: TGTGCCAGCCGTGGCCTTACTAGAGTGTACAATGAGCAGTTCTTC; CDR3aa: CASRGLTRVYNEQFF
d_gene: NA; abundance: NA; v_gene: TRBV19; j_gene: TRBJ2-3; CDR3nt: TGTGCCAGTAGTTCGGAGCGGGCGCTCGCCGGTAACACAGATACGCAGTATTTT; CDR3aa: CASSSERALAGNTDTQYF
d_gene: NA; abundance: NA; v_gene: TRBV6-6; j_gene: TRBJ2-1; CDR3nt: TGTGCCAGCAGTTACACTAGAAACAATGAGCAGTTCTTC; CDR3aa: CASSYTRNNEQFF
d_gene: TRBD2; abundance: NA; v_gene: TRBV2; j_gene: TRBJ2-2; CDR3nt: TGTGCCAGCAGGACGGGACTAGCGGGAGGGAAGAACACCGGGGAGCTGTTTTTT; CDR3aa: CASRTGLAGGKNTGELFF
d_gene: NA; abundance: NA; v_gene: TRBV18; j_gene: TRBJ2-1; CDR3nt: TGTGCCAGCTCACCGGCGCAGGGCAATGAGCAGTTCTTC; CDR3aa: CASSPAQGNEQFF
d_gene: NA; abundance: NA; v_gene: TRBV9; j_gene: TRBJ1-6; CDR3nt: TGTGCCAGCAGCCCCGGGGCCTATAATTCACCCCTCCACTTT; CDR3aa: CASSPGAYNSPLHF
d_gene: NA; abundance: once; v_gene: TRBV19; j_gene: TRBJ1-2; CDR3nt: TGTGCCAGTAGTATAGAGTGGGTACGACAGGCGACCTCTTATGGCTACACCTTC; CDR3aa: CASSIEWVRQATSYGYTF
d_gene: NA; abundance: once; v_gene: TRBV5-8; j_gene: TRBJ1-3; CDR3nt: TGTGCCAGCAGCTTGGGAAAGCTAGCGTACGGAGACACCATATATTTT; CDR3aa: CASSLGKLAYGDTIYF
d_gene: TRBD2; abundance: NA; v_gene: TRBV6-4; j_gene: TRBJ2-1; CDR3nt: TGTGCCAGCAGTGAACCAGCGGGACCGCAGTTCTTC; CDR3aa: CASSEPAGPQFF
d_gene: NA; abundance: NA; v_gene: TRBV5-8; j_gene: TRBJ2-3; CDR3nt: TGTGCCAGCAGCTTGTGGGGACCAGATACGCAGTATTTT; CDR3aa: CASSLWGPDTQYF
d_gene: TRBD1; abundance: NA; v_gene: TRBV7-9; j_gene: TRBJ2-7; CDR3nt: TGTGCCAGCAGCCGACCGGACAGGTCCGACGAGCAGTACTTC; CDR3aa: CASSRPDRSDEQYF
d_gene: NA; abundance: NA; v_gene: TRBV6-5; j_gene: TRBJ2-7; CDR3nt: TGTGCCAGCAGTCCCCATAGGAGCTCCTACGAGCAGTACTTC; CDR3aa: CASSPHRSSYEQYF
d_gene: NA; abundance: NA; v_gene: TRBV28; j_gene: TRBJ2-1; CDR3nt: TGTGCCAGCAGTTTCGACGTGGGGCCCCCGGGTGAGCAGTTCTTC; CDR3aa: CASSFDVGPPGEQFF
d_gene: TRBD2; abundance: NA; v_gene: TRBV19; j_gene: TRBJ2-3; CDR3nt: TGTGCCAGTAGTATTCTGCCGGGACTAGCGGATTACACAGATACGCAGTATTTT; CDR3aa: CASSILPGLADYTDTQYF
d_gene: NA; abundance: NA; v_gene: TRBV6-4; j_gene: TRBJ2-2; CDR3nt: TGTGCCAGCAGTGAAGAGGGAGGCAACACCGGGGAGCTGTTTTTT; CDR3aa: CASSEEGGNTGELFF
d_gene: NA; abundance: NA; v_gene: TRBV5-6; j_gene: TRBJ1-4; CDR3nt: TGTGCCAGCAGCCTTCGACAGGCAACTAATGAAAAACTGTTTTTT; CDR3aa: CASSLRQATNEKLFF